This paragraph reports one T cell receptor (beta chain). The target antigen is unknown. Sequencing used immunoSEQ multiplex PCR; TCRdb keeps in-frame clones, though not all of them. The table includes hundreds of thousands of clones, 65% to 90% detected once. The CDR3 has 13 residues. The germline V and J ends were trimmed by 0 bases and 6 bases, with 8 bases remaining between them. From germline, CDR1 is SGDLS and CDR2 YYNGEE. The treatment denotes: about 20 received Ad26.COV2.S at low or high dose, single or two shots; several received placebo; per-sample allocation not given. Samples were taken on day 63 after the first vaccine or placebo injection. Based in Boston, the donor was an adult of 18-55 years. The data were obtained in a study of Ad26.COV2.S vaccination and SARS-CoV-2 variants. Study-level results: After vaccination, substantial breadth of spike-specific CD8+ and CD4+ responses was reported. Analyses that measured TCR breadth and depth may have underestimated total T cell responses.

Sample: peripheral blood, taken in a trial of Ad26.COV2.S vaccine versus placebo. The chain is built from TRBV9 and TRBJ2-3, with D possibly TRBD2 on 5 matching bases. This clonotype was sampled from a person aged 18-60 years who received the Ad26.COV2.S COVID-19 vaccine or a placebo. The CDR3 DNA is TGTGCCAGCAGCGTAGATTCGGGGGATACGCAGTATTTT. Its protein is CASSVDSGDTQYF.